The 5 T cell receptor beta chains below were found in one sample sequenced in a study of blood T cell repertoires in COVID-19. Assay: immunoSEQ multiplex PCR; the TCRdb copy retains only in-frame clones and omits some. The sample has around 34,000 clones; roughly four fifths are singletons. The sequenced material came from peripheral blood. The receptors here all came from a man older than 75 with active or convalescent COVID-19.

This clone came up once. The chain employs TRBV28 and TRBJ1-5; D is unresolved. Trimming stripped 6 bases from V and 2 bases from J, with 20 bases between. This CDR3 has 17 residues. CDR1 and CDR2 (germline): MDHEN, SYDVKM. The CDR3 loop reads CASSPVGRGMGNQPQHF. For the CDR3, the DNA is TGTGCCAGCAGCCCCGTAGGGAGAGGTATGGGCAATCAGCCCCAGCATTTT. The full variable domain, rest sourced from reference TRBV28 and TRBJ1-5, is DVKVTQSSRYLVKRTGEKVFLECVQDMDHENMFWYRQDPGLGLRLIYFSYDVKMKEKGDIPEGYSVSREKKERFSLILESASTNQTSMYLCASSPVGRGMGNQPQHFGDGTRLSIL.

Only a few counts were recorded for this clone. This chain uses TRBV12-5 with TRBJ2-1; possible D gene TRBD2, 6 bases. This CDR3 has 16 amino acids. Germline lookup yields CDR1 LGHNT and CDR2 FRNRAP. V was cut by 4 bases and J by 2 bases, with 15 bases left in between. The CDR3 nucleotides read TGTGCTAGTGGTTCGCTAACTAGCTTAGCCTACAATGAGCAGTTCTTC. It specifies CASGSLTSLAYNEQFF.

This chain links TRBV20-1 with TRBJ1-4, with 9 bases lining up with TRBD1. CDR3 length: 18 amino acids. With 3 bases clipped from V and 8 bases from J, the junction kept 19 bases outside the gene matches. The germline V gene has CDR1 DFQATT and CDR2 SNEGSKA (reference sequence). CDR3 protein: CSASRSAGVTGGNEKLFF. For the CDR3, the DNA is TGCAGTGCTAGTAGGTCGGCTGGTGTGACAGGGGGAAACGAAAAACTGTTTTTT.

V and J are TRBV29-1 and TRBJ2-1; tentatively, D is TRBD2 (6 bases). V was shortened by 3 bases and J by 2 bases, with 14 bases between the two germline ends. The germline CDR1 and CDR2 sequences are SQVTM and ANQGSEA. There are 15 residues in the CDR3. The DNA of the CDR3 is TGCAGCGTTGATATAGGAGGCGGGGCCTACAATGAGCAGTTCTTC. Translation gives CSVDIGGGAYNEQFF.

This chain links TRBV7-8 with TRBJ2-2; tentatively, D is TRBD2 (6 bases). V was trimmed by 5 bases and J by 2 bases, leaving 9 bases between them. This CDR3 contains 14 residues. Germline CDR1 is SGHVS and CDR2 is FQNEAQ. CDR3: CASSLSGNTGELFF. The CDR3 DNA reads TGTGCCAGCAGCCTTAGCGGTAACACCGGGGAGCTGTTTTTT.